These 19 T cell receptor beta chains came from one sample sequenced in a study of CD8+CD57+ T cells in acquired aplastic anemia (dated by TCRdb to 2016 to 2018). The run used an Illumina HiSeq 2000. TCR beta VDJ combination and CDR3 sequence profiling used genomic DNA as the template. The raw public reads went through TCRdb reprocessing: fastp at Q25, MiXCR clone calling, in-frame beta chains kept. Rows matching on CDR3 protein sequence are summarized as one entry with the most common DNA and genes. Counted in this sample were under 200,000 distinct CDR3 sequences; under 55% of them appeared once. Approximately 3% of the sample lies in the top ten. Flow cytometry had shown CD8+CD57+ cell expansion in the patients selected for sequencing. The sample consisted of sorted CD4+, CD8+, or CD8+CD57+ T cells (not recorded which) from PBMCs. Receptors originate from a human donor with aplastic anemia.

This clonotype occurred many times. The rearrangement links TRBV20-1 to TRBJ1-4, with D maybe TRBD1 (6 bases). Germline lookup yields CDR1 DFQATT and CDR2 SNEGSKA (reference sequence). V lost 0 bases and J 7 bases, leaving 15 bases between the germline ends. CDR3 length equals 15 residues. This chain's CDR3 is CSAREGGRGGEKLFF. DNA for the CDR3: TGCAGTGCTAGAGAGGGGGGCAGGGGAGGTGAAAAACTGTTTTTT.

This clonotype was found many times. V gene TRBV12-5 combines with J gene TRBJ2-1; D remains unclear. There are 11 residues in the CDR3. The germline V gene has CDR1 LGHNT and CDR2 FRNRAP. V was cut by 3 bases and J by 7 bases, with 4 bases left in between. DNA for the CDR3: TGTGCTAGTGGTTTAAGTAATGAGCAGTTCTTC. Its translation is CASGLSNEQFF. The full variable domain, with the rest looked up from reference TRBV12-5 and TRBJ2-1, is DARVTQTPRHKVTEMGQEVTMRCQPILGHNTVFWYRQTMMQGLELLAYFRNRAPLDDSGMPKDRFSAEMPDATLATLKIQPSEPRDSAVYFCASGLSNEQFFGPGTRLTVL.

To note about this clonotype: This may come from a read error, since a much larger clone is one base off. The V and J genes are TRBV6-5 and TRBJ2-1; D gene uncertain. Per germline, CDR1 MNHEY and CDR2 SVGAGI. This CDR3 is built from 14 residues. CDR3 region: CASSYMASYYEQFF. The CDR3 nucleotides read TGTGCCAGCAGTTACATGGCTTCCTACTATGAGCAGTTCTTC.

The chain uses TRBV6-8 and TRBJ2-5, with D unclear. From germline, CDR1 is MNHGY and CDR2 SAAAGT. The CDR3 totals 14 residues. V dropped 6 bases and J dropped 4 bases, with 15 bases sitting between them. CDR3 in DNA: TGTGCCAGCAGCTTGGTGCAGGTTGGAGAGACCCAGTACTTC. It is translated as CASSLVQVGETQYF.

This clonotype has at least ten counts. The chain links TRBV12-3 or TRBV12-4 to TRBJ1-2; D perhaps matches TRBD1 (5 bases). Trimming stripped 3 bases from V and 7 bases from J, with 9 bases between. The CDR3 sequence is 12 residues long. CDR3 loop: CASSFSRAGYTF. For the CDR3, the DNA is TGTGCCAGCAGTTTTTCCAGGGCTGGCTACACCTTC.

This clonotype appeared many times. CDR3 residues: CASSRNSGTSGRTDTQYF. The DNA of the CDR3 is TGTGCCAGCAGCCGAAACTCCGGGACTAGCGGGAGGACAGATACGCAGTATTTT. This sequence joins TRBV11-2 and TRBJ2-3; 15 bases are a match to TRBD2. Germline V gene data show CDR1 as SGHAT and CDR2 as FQNNGV. The CDR3 runs 18 residues. V shed 5 bases, J shed 3 bases, and the junction held 9 bases outside the gene matches.

The count of this clonotype is one. The rearrangement joins TRBV20-1 to TRBJ1-6; 7 bases are a match to TRBD1. There are 15 residues in the CDR3. V was clipped by 8 bases and J by 9 bases; unmatched bases: 16. Germline CDR1 reads DFQATT; CDR2 reads SNEGSKA (reference sequence). The CDR3 bases are TGCAGTACCGAGACAGGGACCCGCGATAGTTCACCCCTCCACTTT. Protein: CSTETGTRDSSPLHF.

This chain connects TRBV11-2 to TRBJ1-6; the D is unclear. This CDR3 is 13 amino acids long. The germline gives CDR1 SGHAT, CDR2 FQNNGV. V gave up 2 bases and J gave up 10 bases, with 9 bases separating them. The CDR3 region has the DNA TGTGCCAGCAGCTTAAGTCTTCAGTCACCCCTCCACTTT. Its translation: CASSLSLQSPLHF.

This clonotype was seen repeatedly, ten times or more. The V gene is TRBV29-1, the J gene TRBJ1-3; D is perhaps TRBD1 (5 bases). With 7 bases removed from V and 2 bases from J, the gap between germline ends came to 12 bases. There are 13 residues in the CDR3. Per the germline V gene, CDR1 is SQVTM and CDR2 is ANQGSEA. CDR3 DNA: TGCAGCGCCACGAGGGGAACTGGAAACACCATATATTTT. This translates into CSATRGTGNTIYF.

This clonotype was seen a handful of times. This chain uses TRBV18 with TRBJ2-7; D call uncertain. The CDR3 extends over 13 amino acids. Germline V gives CDR1 KGHSH, CDR2 LQKENI. Trimming removed 5 bases from V and 4 bases from J, with 12 bases in between. CDR3 loop: CASSAQVMYEQYF. The CDR3 nucleotides read TGTGCCAGCTCAGCCCAGGTGATGTACGAGCAGTACTTC.

This clonotype was observed once. This chain uses TRBV29-1 with TRBJ2-1; 7 nucleotides line up with TRBD2. Germline-derived CDR1 and CDR2 are SQVTM and ANQGSEA. There are 12 residues in the CDR3. The CDR3: CRGGSSYNEQFF. The CDR3 nucleotides are TGCAGGGGGGGGTCATCTTACAATGAGCAGTTCTTC.

The rearrangement uses TRBV7-9 and TRBJ1-1; 7 bases fit TRBD1. The CDR3 is 13 residues long. The junction had 3 bases not matched to a gene; V was cut back by 8 bases and J by 0 bases. Germline V gives CDR1 SEHNR, CDR2 FQNEAQ (reference sequence). The chain's CDR3 is CASYRGMNTEAFF. In DNA, the CDR3 is TGTGCCAGCTACAGGGGTATGAACACTGAAGCTTTCTTT.

This clonotype was seen repeatedly, ten times or more. The chain carries TRBV12-3 or TRBV12-4 and TRBJ2-7, with TRBD1 matching over 8 bases. The CDR3 length is 14 residues. V shed 3 bases and J 2 bases; nucleotides not matched to a gene: 3. The CDR3 is CASSFGTGPYEQYF. CDR3 nucleotide sequence: TGTGCCAGCAGTTTCGGGACAGGACCCTACGAGCAGTACTTC.

This clonotype was picked up many times. This chain connects TRBV7-2 to TRBJ1-2; D is uncertain. CDR1 SGHTA and CDR2 FQGNSA come from the germline V gene. The CDR3 contains 14 residues. The V gene lost 1 base and the J gene lost 2 bases, with 8 bases spanning the gap. This CDR3 reads CASSLDGGNYGYTF. The CDR3 DNA reads as TGTGCCAGCAGCTTAGATGGCGGAAACTATGGCTACACCTTC.

This clonotype was seen ten or more times. The genes are TRBV9 and TRBJ2-7; D is uncertain. CDR1 SGDLS and CDR2 YYNGEE come from the germline V gene. V lost 0 bases to trimming and J lost 3 bases, with 10 bases between them. This CDR3 is 14 amino acids long. CDR3 DNA sequence: TGTGCCAGCAGCGTAGGGCGGCCTATCTACGAGCAGTACTTC. Encoded protein: CASSVGRPIYEQYF.

This clonotype was found many times. The chain is built from TRBV4-2 and TRBJ2-7; no clear D. Germline V gene lookup returns CDR1 LGHNA and CDR2 YNFKEQ. There are 13 residues in the CDR3. The germline V and J ends were trimmed by 2 bases and 6 bases, with 11 bases remaining between them. The CDR3 is CASSQIPLTEQYF. The CDR3 region has the DNA TGTGCCAGCAGCCAAATCCCGCTGACCGAGCAGTACTTC.

This clonotype was seen at least ten times. V and J are TRBV19 and TRBJ1-1; D perhaps matches TRBD1 (5 bases). Germline CDR1 reads LNHDA; CDR2 reads SQIVND (reference sequence). The V and J ends lost 7 bases and 4 bases respectively, with 19 bases between them. The CDR3 contains 15 residues. The CDR3 DNA follows: TGTGCCAGTACCCCCGACCAATGGGGCCGCACTGAAGCTTTCTTT. It codes for CASTPDQWGRTEAFF. Using reference TRBV19 and TRBJ1-1 for the parts outside the CDR3, the full variable domain is DGGITQSPKYLFRKEGQNVTLSCEQNLNHDAMYWYRQDPGQGLRLIYYSQIVNDFQKGDIAEGYSVSREKKESFPLTVTSAQKNPTAFYLCASTPDQWGRTEAFFGQGTRLTVV.

This clonotype was picked up many times. This chain connects TRBV24-1 to TRBJ2-3, with 9 bases fitting TRBD2. Germline V CDR1 and CDR2: KGHDR, SFDVKD. The CDR3 is 14 residues long. V gave up 8 bases and J gave up 5 bases; unmatched junction bases: 7. CDR3 region: CATKASGNLDTQYF. DNA for the CDR3: TGTGCCACCAAAGCTAGCGGGAACTTAGATACGCAGTATTTT.

This clonotype has at least ten counts. In DNA, the CDR3 is TGCAGTGCCCCCGGGACTAACCAAGAGACCCAGTACTTC. It yields the protein CSAPGTNQETQYF. V gene TRBV20-1 combines with J gene TRBJ2-5; TRBD2 matches 7 bases. Germline CDR1 DFQATT, CDR2 SNEGSKA (reference sequence). The CDR3 runs to 13 residues. Trimming cost V 6 bases and J 0 bases; bases outside gene matches: 4.